This T cell receptor beta chain was identified in a study of a mutant IDH1 vaccine in newly diagnosed glioma. Time point denoted: baseline, week 1 (first vaccination visit). Treatment of the sample: pre-vaccination baseline after standard-of-care therapy. Each of the donors came in with new WHO grade 3 or 4 astrocytomas that were IDH1-mutant and ATRX-lost. TCRdb keeps only in-frame clones here, not all; method: immunoSEQ multiplex PCR. This table has about 92,000 clones, 80% to 90% appearing once. The sequencing here drew on PBMCs, taken from a glioma patient treated with radiotherapy, temozolomide or both. The receptor was isolated from a woman aged 45-60 years with glioma.

The CDR3, as DNA: TGTGCCAGCAGCGGGTCAGCGGGGGATCCTTACGAGCAGTACTTC. Translating gives CASSGSAGDPYEQYF. The genes are TRBV9 and TRBJ2-7; 8 bases are shared with TRBD2. Germline-derived CDR1 and CDR2 are SGDLS and YYNGEE. The CDR3 has 15 amino acids. With V trimmed by 3 bases and J by 4 bases, 9 bases remained unmatched.